This T cell receptor beta chain was sequenced in a study of blood T cell repertoires in COVID-19 (dated by TCRdb to 2020 to 2021). For the study in its entirety: Collaborator samples came from the United States, Italy and Spain and covered acute and convalescent phases of COVID-19. The material from the prospective study consisted of cDNA or gDNA derived from T cells, B-cell-depleted T cells, or PBMCs. Deeply sampled blood TCRbeta repertoires from subjects exposed to, actively infected with, or recovered from COVID-19 were included in the dataset. The repertoires were released in a freely available public database intended as a resource for research on the immune response to SARS-CoV-2. Samples came from the ongoing ImmuneRACE study (first 160 participants) plus 1,254 subjects from 6 global collaborators. A de-identified subject ID, COVID-19 status, age in years and sex were almost always included in the sample metadata. Where HLA class I and class II types were available, the types were taken from metadata supplied by the sample provider, not from assay-based typing. Paper-wide results and their limitations: Clinical and demographic metadata were provided uncurated, with the amount varying by source and participant.

Collaborating institutions collected whole blood in K2EDTA tubes following their own protocols. Collaborator samples were shipped for TCRbeta analysis as frozen whole blood, isolated PBMCs, or DNA extracted from either sample type. The CDR1 and CDR2 encoded by the germline V gene (reference sequence) are SEHNR and FQNEAQ. The trim is 1 base for V and 2 bases for J, with a gap of 20 bases between the germline ends. Measured from the cysteine to the phenylalanine, the CDR3 is 18 residues long. Kept here is only the CDR3 DNA, which spans 54 bases and is read in frame from base 1. Concerning this clone: There is no known antigen for this receptor. Base-call qualities are not available, and no considerably larger clone is one nucleotide away.

The immunoSEQ Assay, a bias-controlled multiplex PCR, was used to amplify TCRbeta CDR3 regions from genomic DNA. As for how the authors treated the data: The number of nucleated cells in each sample was estimated from the amplification of reference gene primers within the assay. Sequence reads were collapsed and filtered to measure the absolute abundance of every unique TCRbeta CDR3 rearrangement. Productive Simpson clonality was computed per sample as the square root of Simpson's diversity index over productive rearrangements. Entries here come from immuneACCESS through TCRdb and include only in-frame sequences with V and J called. Some clones fail to appear in such tables; in the studies checked, an unresolved V gene covers under half of the shortfall, and the cause of the remainder is unknown. That table gives V, J and clone size, and the DNA gave D and trimming. Present in this sample are 90,000 to 150,000 clones, around 89% of which were seen just once. About a fifth of the sample lies in the top ten.

This sequence was found in a human donor with acute or convalescent COVID-19. The donor label of this sample is uncertain. The chain uses TRBV7-9 and TRBJ1-1; the D gene is not confidently resolved. The specimen sequenced was peripheral blood. The CDR3: CASSLVRTTAGGNTEAFF. The DNA is TGTGCCAGCAGCTTAGTCCGAACCACTGCGGGAGGAAACACTGAAGCTTTCTTT.